The 4 T cell receptor beta chains below come from one sample, sequenced in a study of CD8 T cells in ankylosing spondylitis. TCRdb passed the 5' RACE reads through MiXCR, listing each CDR3 protein once. The repertoire holds about 220,000 distinct CDR3 sequences, with 6% to 8% as singletons. No antigen has been assigned to these receptors. Findings and caveats of the study: Ankylosing spondylitis blood appeared to carry a characteristic TCR beta motif of roughly 8 highly homologous variants.

The source material was blood, either unsorted or a sorted T cell fraction (not recorded which). These receptors all come from a male donor with ankylosing spondylitis.

This clonotype turned up a few times. This chain links TRBV7-8 with TRBJ1-5; D not resolved. CDR3 length: 14 amino acids. The germline CDR1 and CDR2 sequences are SGHVS and FQNEAQ. V shed 5 bases and J shed 9 bases, with 17 bases lying between them. The CDR3, as DNA: TGTGCCAGCAGCCTATCGGGGAACGAACCGCCCCAGCATTTT. Translating it yields CASSLSGNEPPQHF.

This clonotype appeared a few times. The chain links TRBV12-3 or TRBV12-4 to TRBJ1-4; the match to TRBD1 covers 9 bases. V lost 7 bases, J lost 8 bases, and 11 bases stayed unmatched. The CDR3 is 15 amino acids. The CDR3 DNA reads as TGTGCCAGCACCCTGGGGACAGGGTATGTCGAAAAACTGTTTTTT. Residues: CASTLGTGYVEKLFF.

Remarks on this clonotype: One base away lies a much larger clone, so this may be a sequencing read error. V usage is TRBV5-4 and J usage is TRBJ2-7, with TRBD1 matching over 12 bases. The V gene's germline CDR1 is SGHNT and CDR2 YYREEE (reference sequence). The CDR3 loop spans 14 amino acids. J gave up 4 bases and V 3 bases, and 2 bases lay outside the gene matches. The CDR3 coding sequence is TGTGCCAGCAGCTGGGACAGGGGGCTATACGAGCAGTACTTC. Translating gives CASSWDRGLYEQYF.

The table lists this clonotype with many counts. V and J are TRBV7-2 and TRBJ1-1; D is ambiguous. The CDR3 extends over 16 amino acids. The germline V and J ends were trimmed by 3 bases and 0 bases, with 14 bases remaining between them. The germline gives CDR1 SGHTA, CDR2 FQGNSA. The DNA for the CDR3 is TGTGCCAGCAGCTTGGGCGGACCGTACTTGAACACTGAAGCTTTCTTT. It codes for CASSLGGPYLNTEAFF.